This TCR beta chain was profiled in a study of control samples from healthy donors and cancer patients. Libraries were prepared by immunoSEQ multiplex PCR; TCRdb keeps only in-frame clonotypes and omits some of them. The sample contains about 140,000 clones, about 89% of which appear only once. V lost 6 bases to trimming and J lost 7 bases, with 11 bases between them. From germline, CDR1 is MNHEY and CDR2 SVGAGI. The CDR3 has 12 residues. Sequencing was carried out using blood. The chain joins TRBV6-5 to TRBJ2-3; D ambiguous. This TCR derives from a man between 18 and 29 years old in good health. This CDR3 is CASRSDGNTQYF. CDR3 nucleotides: TGTGCCAGCAGATCGGATGGGAATACGCAGTATTTT.